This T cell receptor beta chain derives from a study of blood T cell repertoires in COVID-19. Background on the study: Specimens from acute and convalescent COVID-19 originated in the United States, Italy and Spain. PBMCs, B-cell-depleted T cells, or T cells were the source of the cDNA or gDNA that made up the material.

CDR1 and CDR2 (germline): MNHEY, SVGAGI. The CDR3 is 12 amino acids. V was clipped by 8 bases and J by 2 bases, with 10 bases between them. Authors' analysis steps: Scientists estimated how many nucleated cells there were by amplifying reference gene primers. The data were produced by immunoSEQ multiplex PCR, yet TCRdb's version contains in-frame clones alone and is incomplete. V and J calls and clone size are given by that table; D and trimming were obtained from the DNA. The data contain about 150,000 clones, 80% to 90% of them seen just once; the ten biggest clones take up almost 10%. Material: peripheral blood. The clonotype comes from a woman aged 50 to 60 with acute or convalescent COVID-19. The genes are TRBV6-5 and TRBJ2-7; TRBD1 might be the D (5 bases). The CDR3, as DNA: TGTGCCAGCTCCTCAGGGCCCTACGAGCAGTACTTC. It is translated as CASSSGPYEQYF.